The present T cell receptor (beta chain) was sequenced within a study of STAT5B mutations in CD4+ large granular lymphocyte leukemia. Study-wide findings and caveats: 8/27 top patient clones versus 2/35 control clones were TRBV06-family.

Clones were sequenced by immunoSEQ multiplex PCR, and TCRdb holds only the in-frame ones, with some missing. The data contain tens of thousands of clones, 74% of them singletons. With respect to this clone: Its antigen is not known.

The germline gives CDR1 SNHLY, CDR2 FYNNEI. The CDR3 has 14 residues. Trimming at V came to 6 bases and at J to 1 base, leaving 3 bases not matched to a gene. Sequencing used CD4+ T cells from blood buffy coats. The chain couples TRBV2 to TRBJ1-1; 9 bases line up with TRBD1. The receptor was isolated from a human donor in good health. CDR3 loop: CASRKQGANTEAFF. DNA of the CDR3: TGTGCCAGCAGGAAACAGGGGGCGAACACTGAAGCTTTCTTT.